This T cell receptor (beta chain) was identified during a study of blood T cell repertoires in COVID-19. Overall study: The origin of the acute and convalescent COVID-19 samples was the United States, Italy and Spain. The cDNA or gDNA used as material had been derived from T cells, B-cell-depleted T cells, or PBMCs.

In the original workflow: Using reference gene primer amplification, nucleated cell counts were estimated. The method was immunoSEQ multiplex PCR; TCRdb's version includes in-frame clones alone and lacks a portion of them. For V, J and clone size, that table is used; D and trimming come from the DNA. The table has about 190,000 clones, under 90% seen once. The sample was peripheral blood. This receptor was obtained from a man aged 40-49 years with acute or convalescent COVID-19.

The CDR3 sequence is CASSFSSGNQPQHF. The CDR3 nucleotides read TGTGCCAGCAGTTTCAGCAGCGGCAATCAGCCCCAGCATTTT. This chain connects TRBV6-5 to TRBJ1-5, with D unclear. Germline V gene sequence: CDR1 MNHEY, CDR2 SVGAGI. The CDR3 consists of 14 residues. Trimming took 4 bases from V and 2 from J, leaving 9 bases between them.